Reported below is one T cell receptor (beta chain). Its target is not known. This sample was included in a study of OX40 agonist ivuxolimab in advanced cancers. Across the study: While on treatment, patients had intravenous ivuxolimab at 0.01 to 10 mg/kg every 2 weeks. Whole-study findings and limits: CD8+ T cells showed, on average, more clonal expansion than CD4+ cells.

Sequencing used immunoSEQ multiplex PCR; TCRdb keeps in-frame clones, though not all of them. The table shows about 58,000 clones, with 82% occurring only once. CDR1 is SGHTA, CDR2 FQGNSA, per germline. The CDR3 runs 12 residues. Trimming stripped 2 bases from V and 5 bases from J, with 7 bases between. This clonotype was obtained from an adult with an advanced solid tumor such as melanoma, head and neck, liver or kidney cancer. The starting material was CD4+ or CD8+ T cells sorted from blood, obtained in a trial of the OX40 agonist ivuxolimab. The chain carries TRBV7-2 and TRBJ2-7; tentatively, D is TRBD1 (5 bases). CDR3: CASSLQGNEQYF. The CDR3 coding sequence is TGTGCCAGCAGCTTACAGGGAAACGAGCAGTACTTC.